This TCR beta chain was identified during a study of cytomegalovirus exposure and HLA in healthy donors. Trimming removed 11 bases at V and 1 base at J, with 20 bases between. The CDR3 contains 15 residues. CDR1 is MDHEN, CDR2 SYDVKM, per germline. Vbeta (60) and Jbeta (13) primers were used in the PCR. Here immunoSEQ multiplex PCR was the method, and the copy in TCRdb shows in-frame clones only, minus some. The sample holds some 120,000 clones, 80% seen once. On this clone itself: The antigen remains undetermined.

Findings of the study overall: One cluster of highly shared sequence variants probably arose as a sequencing artifact. In a later analysis, productive TCRs from donors in an Asian-associated ancestry cluster reportedly carried fewer N-insertions than the cohort mean. Reportedly, cytomegalovirus status was diagnosed with high sensitivity and specificity.

The source material was PBMCs. The clonotype originates from a man aged 40-49 years in good health and CMV-seronegative. V gene TRBV28 combines with J gene TRBJ1-1; D is ambiguous. CDR3 nucleotide sequence: TGTGCCGGCGCCCGGCGTTCCTCAGGGAACACTGAAGCTTTCTTT. Translation: CAGARRSSGNTEAFF.